The clone carrying this T cell receptor (beta chain) was observed a handful of times. A read error may be the cause here, since a much bigger clone is one base away. This sample stems from a study of CD8+CD57+ T cells in acquired aplastic anemia. Study-level information: Mean yield of DNA from sorted CD4+ and CD8+ cells was roughly 3.2 ug.

With 5 bases removed from V and 2 bases from J, the gap between germline ends came to 13 bases. The germline V gene encodes CDR1 SNHLY and CDR2 FYNNEI. The CDR3 spans 15 residues. Genomic DNA was employed as the template in profiling TCR beta VDJ and CDR3. One entry per CDR3 protein, called by TCRdb with MiXCR from the reads. The sample includes hundreds of thousands of distinct CDR3 sequences, around 72% of them seen just once. The chain is built from TRBV2 and TRBJ1-5; unclear D gene. The specimen sequenced was sorted CD4+, CD8+, or CD8+CD57+ T cells (not recorded which) from PBMCs. This TCR was recovered from a human donor in good health, serving as a control. The CDR3 coding sequence is TGTGCCAGCAGTTTGTTAAGGGTTGGCAATCAGCCCCAGCATTTT. Amino acid sequence: CASSLLRVGNQPQHF.